The present TCR beta chain was sequenced within a study of PD-L1 blockade in urothelial cancer. Study as a whole: The authors examined blood 3 weeks (second dose) and 6 weeks after treatment start.

PCRs were each spiked with synthetic TCR analog templates. TCRdb keeps only in-frame clones here, not all; method: immunoSEQ multiplex PCR. The table lists 60,000 to 75,000 clones, about 90% of them singletons. This CDR3 has 16 amino acids. Losses at the gene ends were 5 bases for V and 4 bases for J; bases not matched to a gene: 8. Per the germline V gene, CDR1 is LNHDA and CDR2 is SQIVND (reference sequence). The sample's time point: pretreatment peripheral blood. V gene TRBV19 combines with J gene TRBJ2-2, with 9 bases matching TRBD1. Specimen: PBMCs, collected around atezolizumab (anti-PD-L1) treatment. The receptor's source is a man aged 60 to 69 with urothelial cancer. CDR3 in DNA: TGTGCCAGTAGTGTCCCGGGACAGGGTCGCACCGGGGAGCTGTTTTTT. Protein product: CASSVPGQGRTGELFF. The entire variable domain, with the rest obtained from reference TRBV19 and TRBJ2-2, is as follows: DGGITQSPKYLFRKEGQNVTLSCEQNLNHDAMYWYRQDPGQGLRLIYYSQIVNDFQKGDIAEGYSVSREKKESFPLTVTSAQKNPTAFYLCASSVPGQGRTGELFFGEGSRLTVL.